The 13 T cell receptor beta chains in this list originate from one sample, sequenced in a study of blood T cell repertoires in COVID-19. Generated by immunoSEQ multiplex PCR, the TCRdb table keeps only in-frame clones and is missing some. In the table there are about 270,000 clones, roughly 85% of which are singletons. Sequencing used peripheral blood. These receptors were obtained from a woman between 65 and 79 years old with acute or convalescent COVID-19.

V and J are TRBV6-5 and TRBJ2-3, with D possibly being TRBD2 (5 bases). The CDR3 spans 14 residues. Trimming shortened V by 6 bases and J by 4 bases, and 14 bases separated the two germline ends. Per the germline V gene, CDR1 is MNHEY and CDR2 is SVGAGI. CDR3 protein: CASRRPEGSDTQYF. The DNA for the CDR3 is TGTGCCAGCAGGAGGCCTGAGGGCTCAGATACGCAGTATTTT.

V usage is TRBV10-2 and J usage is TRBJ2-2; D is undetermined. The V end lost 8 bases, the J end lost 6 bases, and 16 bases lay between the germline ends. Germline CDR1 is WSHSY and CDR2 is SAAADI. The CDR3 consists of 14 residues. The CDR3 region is CASRGRSLPGELFF. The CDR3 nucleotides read TGCGCCAGCCGTGGCCGTAGTTTGCCCGGGGAGCTGTTTTTT.

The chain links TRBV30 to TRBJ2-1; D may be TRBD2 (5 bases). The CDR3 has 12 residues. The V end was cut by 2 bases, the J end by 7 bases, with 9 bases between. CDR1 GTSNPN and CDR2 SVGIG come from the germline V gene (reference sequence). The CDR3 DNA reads TGTGCCTGGAGTCCACTAGATAATGAGCAGTTCTTC. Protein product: CAWSPLDNEQFF.

CDR3 sequence: CAGGTLAGPTDTQYF. The CDR3 region has the DNA TGTGCCGGCGGAACTTTAGCGGGGCCCACAGATACGCAGTATTTT. The V gene is TRBV7-9, the J gene TRBJ2-3; 8 bases are shared with TRBD2. The CDR3 is 15 residues long. The germline CDR1 and CDR2 sequences are SEHNR and FQNEAQ (reference sequence). The V and J ends lost 11 bases and 2 bases, in that order; junction bases with no gene match: 12.

CDR3 region: CASSDRGRREKLFF. The DNA for the CDR3 is TGTGCCAGCAGCGACAGGGGGCGTCGGGAAAAACTGTTTTTT. J is TRBJ1-4 and V is TRBV5-8, with 10 positions matching TRBD1. CDR3 size: 14 residues. Germline CDR1 reads SGHTS; CDR2 reads YDEGEE. J was trimmed by 8 bases and V by 4 bases; bases with no gene match: 5.

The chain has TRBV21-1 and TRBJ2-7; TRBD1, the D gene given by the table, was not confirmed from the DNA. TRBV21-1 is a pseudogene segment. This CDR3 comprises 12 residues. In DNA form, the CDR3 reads TGTGCCAGCAGCAAGTCAACCTACGAGCAGTACTTC. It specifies CASSKSTYEQYF.

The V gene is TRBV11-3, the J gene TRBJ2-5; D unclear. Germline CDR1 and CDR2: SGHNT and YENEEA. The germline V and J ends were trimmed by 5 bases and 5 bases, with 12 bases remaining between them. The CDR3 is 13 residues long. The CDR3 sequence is CASSQTAKETQYF. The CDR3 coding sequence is TGTGCCAGCAGCCAGACTGCCAAGGAGACCCAGTACTTC.

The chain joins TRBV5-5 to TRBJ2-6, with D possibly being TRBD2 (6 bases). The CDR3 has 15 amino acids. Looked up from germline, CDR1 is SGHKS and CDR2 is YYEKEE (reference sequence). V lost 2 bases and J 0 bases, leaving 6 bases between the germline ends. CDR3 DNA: TGTGCCAGCAGCTTCGGGAGCTCTGGGGCCAACGTCCTGACTTTC. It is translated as CASSFGSSGANVLTF.

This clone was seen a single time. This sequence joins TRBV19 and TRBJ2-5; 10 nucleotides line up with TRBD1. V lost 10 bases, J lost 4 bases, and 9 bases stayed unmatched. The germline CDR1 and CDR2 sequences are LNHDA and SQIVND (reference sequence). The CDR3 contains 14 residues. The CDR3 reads CATRQGASGETQYF. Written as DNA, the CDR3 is TGTGCCACCAGACAGGGGGCTTCAGGAGAGACCCAGTACTTC.

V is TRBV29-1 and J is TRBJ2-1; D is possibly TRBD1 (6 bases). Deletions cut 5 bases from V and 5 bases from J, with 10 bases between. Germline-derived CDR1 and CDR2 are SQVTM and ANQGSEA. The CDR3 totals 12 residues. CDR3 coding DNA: TGCAGCGTTTCAGGGGATAACAATGAGCAGTTCTTC. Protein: CSVSGDNNEQFF.

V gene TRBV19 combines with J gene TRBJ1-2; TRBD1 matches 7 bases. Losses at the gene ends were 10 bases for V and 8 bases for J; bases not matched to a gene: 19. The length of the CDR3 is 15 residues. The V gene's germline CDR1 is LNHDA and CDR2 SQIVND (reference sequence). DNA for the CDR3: TGTGCCACCACAGGGGAGACTCCCTTTCTGGGGGGCTACACCTTC. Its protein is CATTGETPFLGGYTF.

The DNA for the CDR3 is TGTGCCAGCAGCTTAGCCCCAGGTGGGCTAGGGGCTGAAGCTTTCTTT. This translates into CASSLAPGGLGAEAFF. This chain joins TRBV11-2 and TRBJ1-1, with D possibly matching TRBD1 (5 bases). The CDR3 length is 16 residues. V lost 1 base and J lost 6, with 18 bases in between. Germline V lookup: CDR1 SGHAT, CDR2 FQNNGV. Together with reference TRBV11-2 and TRBJ1-1, the CDR3 gives the full variable domain: EAGVAQSPRYKIIEKRQSVAFWCNPISGHATLYWYQQILGQGPKLLIQFQNNGVVDDSQLPKDRFSAERLKGVDSTLKIQPAKLEDSAVYLCASSLAPGGLGAEAFFGQGTRLTVV.

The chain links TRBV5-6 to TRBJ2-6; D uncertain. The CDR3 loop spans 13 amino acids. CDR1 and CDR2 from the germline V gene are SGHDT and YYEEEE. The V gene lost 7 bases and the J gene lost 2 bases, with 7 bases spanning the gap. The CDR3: CASSLPGANVLTF. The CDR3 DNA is TGTGCCAGCTCCCTACCTGGGGCCAACGTCCTGACTTTC. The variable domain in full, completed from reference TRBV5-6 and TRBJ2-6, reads DAGVTQSPTHLIKTRGQQVTLRCSPKSGHDTVSWYQQALGQGPQFIFQYYEEEERQRGNFPDRFSGHQFPNYSSELNVNALLLGDSALYLCASSLPGANVLTFGAGSRLTVL.